This record covers a single TCR beta chain. Antigen unknown. These data are taken from a study of CD8+ T cells in alopecia areata. Trimming shortened V by 2 bases and J by 2 bases, and 15 bases separated the two germline ends. The germline V gene has CDR1 SEHNR and CDR2 FQNEAQ (reference sequence). There are 16 residues in the CDR3. The sample's treatment: oral pan-JAK inhibitor, 5-10 mg twice daily. Overall study findings and caveats: Whether baseline CD8+ expansion is linked to response remains uncertain, given a single nonresponder. Many expanded lesional clones persisted during tofacitinib (in both scalp and blood).

TCR sequencing used cDNA made by reverse transcription of extracted RNA. Clones were read by immunoSEQ multiplex PCR, and TCRdb kept only the in-frame ones, dropping some. The table has 90,000 to 150,000 clones, 53% seen once; the top ten hold just over 0.45%. The TCR was taken from a human donor with alopecia areata. This chain uses TRBV7-9 with TRBJ2-5; D may correspond to TRBD1 or TRBD2 (5 bases each). The material sequenced was CD4+ T cells sorted from blood, taken at week 4, from a patient treated with tofacitinib. In DNA form, the CDR3 reads TGTGCCAGCAGCTTACTGCGAGGGGCAATGCAAGAGACCCAGTACTTC. This codes for CASSLLRGAMQETQYF.